This T cell receptor (beta chain) was profiled in a study of cytomegalovirus exposure and HLA in healthy donors. The overall study: Earlier sequencing of some 180 million T cells yielded around 120 million unique TCR beta sequences. As released early, the data held 85 million to 95 million unique TCRs from HLA-typed donors. General study results and limits: As a later analysis revealed, the rate of TCR association differed by HLA locus, with DRB1 most and HLA-C fewest.

Germline-derived CDR1 and CDR2 are SQVTM and ANQGSEA. The CDR3 has 10 residues. Trimming stripped 6 bases from V and 5 bases from J, with 7 bases between. A multiplex PCR was run with 60 Vbeta primers and 13 Jbeta primers. The assay was immunoSEQ multiplex PCR, and TCRdb's table has in-frame clones only and misses some. The sample consists of 200,000 or so clones, approximately 78% of them appearing once. As for this clone: Antigen: not known.

The TCR was taken from a woman aged 45-65 years in good health and CMV-seropositive. Sequencing was performed on PBMCs. The rearrangement joins TRBV29-1 to TRBJ2-5, with D hard to call. Here the CDR3 reads CSVQYETQYF. The CDR3, as DNA: TGCAGCGTCCAGTATGAGACCCAGTACTTC.